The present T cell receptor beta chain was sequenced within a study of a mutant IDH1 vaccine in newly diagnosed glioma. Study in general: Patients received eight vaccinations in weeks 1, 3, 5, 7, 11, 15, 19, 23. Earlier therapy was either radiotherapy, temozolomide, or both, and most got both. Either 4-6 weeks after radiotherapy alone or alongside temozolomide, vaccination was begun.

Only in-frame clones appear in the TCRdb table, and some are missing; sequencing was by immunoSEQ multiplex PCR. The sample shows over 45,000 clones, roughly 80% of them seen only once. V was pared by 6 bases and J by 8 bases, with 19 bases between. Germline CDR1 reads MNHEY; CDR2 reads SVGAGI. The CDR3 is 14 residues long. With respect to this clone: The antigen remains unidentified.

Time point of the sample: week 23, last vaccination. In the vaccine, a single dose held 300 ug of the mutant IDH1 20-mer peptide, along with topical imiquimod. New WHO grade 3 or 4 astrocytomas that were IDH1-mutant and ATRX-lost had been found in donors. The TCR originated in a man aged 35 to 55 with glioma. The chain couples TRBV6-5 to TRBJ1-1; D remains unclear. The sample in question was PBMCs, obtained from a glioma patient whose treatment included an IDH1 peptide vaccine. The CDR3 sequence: CASSLNQYRPEAFF. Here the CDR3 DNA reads TGTGCCAGCAGCCTCAATCAGTATCGGCCAGAAGCTTTCTTT.